The 10 T cell receptor beta chains below all came from one sample that was sequenced in a study of blood T cell repertoires in COVID-19. Assay used: immunoSEQ multiplex PCR; TCRdb lists only in-frame clones, some missing. The sample has over 90,000 clones, approximately 91% seen once. The sample taken for sequencing was peripheral blood. These receptors originate from a woman aged 70-85 years with acute or convalescent COVID-19.

The V call is TRBV5-5, the J call TRBJ2-7; tentatively, D is TRBD2 (6 bases). V was trimmed by 0 bases and J by 0 bases, leaving 13 bases between them. The length of the CDR3 is 16 residues. Germline V lookup: CDR1 SGHKS, CDR2 YYEKEE (reference sequence). CDR3 protein: CASSLVGGISSYEQYV. Written as DNA, the CDR3 is TGTGCCAGCAGCTTGGTGGGCGGGATAAGCTCCTACGAGCAGTACGTC.

This clone was observed a few times. The CDR3 DNA reads TGCGCCAGCAGTTTAACAGGGGTGTATGGCTACACCTTC. Encoded protein: CASSLTGVYGYTF. The chain recombines TRBV5-1 with TRBJ1-2, with 7 positions matching TRBD1. The germline CDR1 and CDR2 sequences are SGHRS and YFSETQ. The CDR3 is 13 amino acids. Trimming removed 5 bases from V and 5 bases from J; junction bases left unmatched: 6.

This sequence joins TRBV19 and TRBJ1-6; 9 nucleotides match TRBD1. The trim removed 4 bases at V and 7 bases at J, leaving 5 bases unmatched. Germline lookup yields CDR1 LNHDA and CDR2 SQIVND (reference sequence). CDR3 size: 15 residues. CDR3: CASSTGTGKNSPLHF. The DNA of the CDR3 is TGTGCCAGTAGTACCGGGACAGGGAAAAATTCACCCCTCCACTTT.

The chain couples TRBV6-5 to TRBJ1-3; 7 nucleotides match TRBD1. Germline trimming cut 4 bases from V and 0 bases from J; bases unmatched to any gene: 3. CDR1 is MNHEY and CDR2 is SVGAGI in the germline V gene. The CDR3 runs to 15 residues. The CDR3 DNA sequence: TGTGCCAGCAGTTCGGACAGGCTCTCTGGAAACACCATATATTTT. Its protein is CASSSDRLSGNTIYF.

The CDR3 loop reads CAWTGDSNQPQHF. CDR3 coding DNA: TGTGCCTGGACAGGGGACAGCAATCAGCCCCAGCATTTT. The rearrangement uses TRBV30 and TRBJ1-5; D may be TRBD1 (6 bases). V was shortened by 4 bases and J by 1 base, with 8 bases between the two germline ends. There are 13 residues in the CDR3. CDR1 GTSNPN and CDR2 SVGIG come from the germline V gene (reference sequence).

The chain employs TRBV5-6 and TRBJ1-2; a possible D gene is TRBD1 (5 bases). The CDR3 consists of 14 residues. V lost 1 base and J 3 bases, leaving 10 bases between the germline ends. Germline loops: CDR1 SGHDT, CDR2 YYEEEE. The CDR3 DNA reads as TGTGCCAGCAGCTTGACAGGCCCAGACTATGGCTACACCTTC. It yields the protein CASSLTGPDYGYTF.

This chain links TRBV5-6 with TRBJ1-3; the D gene is possibly TRBD1 (6 bases). This CDR3 comprises 19 residues. Germline values: CDR1 SGHDT, CDR2 YYEEEE. V lost 2 bases and J 0 bases, leaving 21 bases between the germline ends. CDR3 sequence (DNA): TGTGCCAGCAGCTTTCGGGACATCCTATCCCACAGCTCTGGAAACACCATATATTTT. Residues: CASSFRDILSHSSGNTIYF.

J is TRBJ1-1 and V is TRBV14, with D unresolved. Trimming shortened V by 3 bases and J by 0 bases, and 5 bases separated the two germline ends. The CDR3 runs to 13 residues. CDR1 SGHDN and CDR2 FVKESK come from the germline V gene. CDR3 protein: CASSQSLNTEAFF. As DNA, the CDR3 is TGTGCCAGCAGCCAGTCTTTGAACACTGAAGCTTTCTTT.

The chain is built from TRBV28 and TRBJ2-3, with 7 bases matching TRBD2. Germline V lookup: CDR1 MDHEN, CDR2 SYDVKM. CDR3 length: 18 residues. J was trimmed by 1 base and V by 8 bases; bases with no gene match: 18. The CDR3 coding sequence is TGTGCCAGCCAAGGGAGGAGGGGAGCGGGATTCGGCACAGATACGCAGTATTTT. This codes for CASQGRRGAGFGTDTQYF.

The rearrangement joins TRBV18 to TRBJ2-3; TRBD1 aligns across 11 bases. CDR3 length equals 15 residues. Trimming removed 5 bases from V and 4 bases from J; junction bases left unmatched: 5. Germline lookup yields CDR1 KGHSH and CDR2 LQKENI. DNA for the CDR3: TGTGCCAGCTCAAGGGACAGGGGGACTTCAGATACGCAGTATTTT. Translating it yields CASSRDRGTSDTQYF.